This record looks at one T cell receptor beta chain sequence and its context. This sample stems from a study of blood T cell repertoires in COVID-19. The wider study: Specimens from acute and convalescent COVID-19 originated in the United States, Italy and Spain. PBMCs, B-cell-depleted T cells, or T cells were the source of the cDNA or gDNA that made up the material.

This CDR3 comprises 13 residues. Germline V gene data show CDR1 as SGHTA and CDR2 as FQGNSA. V was cut by 1 base and J by 11 bases, with 12 bases left in between. Per the original methods: Amplification from reference gene primers served as the basis for estimated nucleated cell counts. The protocol was immunoSEQ multiplex PCR, while the TCRdb copy is restricted to in-frame clones and leaves out a portion. That table supplies the V and J calls and clone size; D and trimming were determined from the DNA. The sample carries more than 300,000 clones, around 87% recorded once. Followed over time, Seattle patients had been enrolled while infection was active.

V gene TRBV7-2 combines with J gene TRBJ2-1; D remains ambiguous. This receptor was identified in a woman aged 45-60 years with COVID-19, enrolled during active disease. Material: peripheral blood. The CDR3 nucleotides read TGTGCCAGCAGCTTAGGGGCCCAGGTGCAGCAGTTCTTC. This gives the protein CASSLGAQVQQFF.